These 23 T cell receptor beta chains share one sample of origin, sequenced in a study of cytomegalovirus exposure and HLA in healthy donors. The PCR ran on 60 Vbeta and 13 Jbeta primers. Generated by immunoSEQ multiplex PCR, the TCRdb table keeps only in-frame clones and is missing some. The data hold around 99,000 clones, with around 77% observed a single time. Material for sequencing was PBMCs. The receptors derive from a man aged 40-49 years in good health and CMV-seronegative.

This clone was seen more than once but under ten times. The J gene is TRBJ2-1, the V gene TRBV7-8, with D perhaps TRBD1 (5 bases). This CDR3 contains 14 residues. V lost 5 bases and J lost 4, with 12 bases in between. Germline loops: CDR1 SGHVS, CDR2 FQNEAQ. CDR3 bases: TGTGCCAGCAGCAGGGGCGCGAATTACAATGAGCAGTTCTTC. Translating gives CASSRGANYNEQFF.

The J gene is TRBJ2-3, the V gene TRBV7-9; 9 bases match TRBD1. V trimming: 5 bases; J trimming: 3 bases; junction bases outside the gene matches: 6. The CDR3 runs 15 residues. CDR1 SEHNR and CDR2 FQNEAQ come from the germline V gene (reference sequence). The CDR3 DNA reads as TGTGCCAGCAGCCGCCAGGGACAGGGAACAGATACGCAGTATTTT. Translation: CASSRQGQGTDTQYF.

The rearrangement links TRBV18 to TRBJ2-7; 8 bases line up with TRBD1. This CDR3 has 15 residues. Germline CDR1 KGHSH, CDR2 LQKENI. J was trimmed by 7 bases and V by 2 bases; bases with no gene match: 10. CDR3 protein: CASSPSLQGAGEQYF. The CDR3 DNA is TGTGCCAGCTCACCATCTCTTCAGGGGGCGGGGGAGCAGTACTTC.

CDR3 loop: CSVMTVQTPFGANVLTF. Written as DNA, the CDR3 is TGCAGCGTGATGACAGTTCAAACACCCTTTGGGGCCAACGTCCTGACTTTC. This chain connects TRBV29-1 to TRBJ2-6; TRBD1 might be the D (5 bases). The CDR3 spans 17 residues. Germline CDR1 and CDR2: SQVTM and ANQGSEA. V lost 6 bases and J 3 bases, leaving 21 bases between the germline ends.

This chain's CDR3 is CASSLIRAGGLYEQYF. In nucleotides, the CDR3 is TGTGCCAGCAGTTTAATTCGGGCCGGGGGGCTCTACGAGCAGTACTTC. The V gene is TRBV27, the J gene TRBJ2-7, with D possibly TRBD2 on 7 matching bases. The CDR3 extends over 16 amino acids. Trimming shortened V by 2 bases and J by 3 bases, and 17 bases separated the two germline ends. Per germline, CDR1 MNHEY and CDR2 SMNVEV (reference sequence).

The gene calls are TRBV11-2 and TRBJ2-1, with 8 bases fitting TRBD2. Unmatched junction bases numbered 8, after V lost 3 bases and J lost 7 bases. Germline CDR1 and CDR2: SGHAT and FQNNGV. This CDR3 region has 15 residues. The CDR3 here is CASSFNSGMGNEQFF. DNA of the CDR3: TGTGCCAGCAGCTTTAATAGCGGGATGGGTAATGAGCAGTTCTTC.

The CDR3 loop reads CASSLGVWGHNSPLHF. CDR3 nucleotides: TGTGCCAGCAGCTTAGGTGTTTGGGGGCATAATTCACCCCTCCACTTT. This chain connects TRBV11-2 to TRBJ1-6, with D maybe TRBD1 (6 bases). CDR3 length equals 16 residues. V lost 1 base and J 5 bases, leaving 12 bases between the germline ends. Germline CDR1 is SGHAT and CDR2 is FQNNGV.

The gene calls are TRBV28 and TRBJ2-3, with 9 bases identical to TRBD1. The CDR3 sequence is 15 residues long. Trimming cost V 5 bases and J 6 bases; bases outside gene matches: 9. Looked up from germline, CDR1 is MDHEN and CDR2 is SYDVKM. For the CDR3, the DNA is TGTGCCAGCAGTCCGCCGGGACAGGGTTCCGATACGCAGTATTTT. Residues: CASSPPGQGSDTQYF.

The genes are TRBV7-2 and TRBJ2-6, with a possible D match to TRBD1 (6 bases). Trimming stripped 5 bases from V and 0 bases from J, with 17 bases between. CDR3 size: 18 residues. Germline V CDR1 and CDR2: SGHTA, FQGNSA. This chain's CDR3 is CASSAEPGQRSGANVLTF. CDR3 bases: TGTGCCAGCAGCGCAGAACCGGGACAACGCTCTGGGGCCAACGTCCTGACTTTC.

The J gene is TRBJ1-6, the V gene TRBV6-5; TRBD1 might be the D (5 bases). From germline, CDR1 is MNHEY and CDR2 SVGAGI. The CDR3 runs to 15 residues. V lost 5 bases and J 9 bases, leaving 17 bases between the germline ends. In nucleotides, the CDR3 is TGTGCCAGCAGTCTCGACAGTCCCGTAGGTTCACCCCTCCACTTT. Amino acids: CASSLDSPVGSPLHF.

The chain combines TRBV6-1 with TRBJ1-6; D is ambiguous. The V end lost 2 bases, the J end lost 0 bases, and 14 bases lay between the germline ends. Per the germline V gene, CDR1 is MNHNS and CDR2 is SASEGT. This CDR3 has 18 residues. CDR3 protein: CASSERRGRSSYNSPLHF. The CDR3 nucleotides read TGTGCCAGCAGTGAACGGCGGGGAAGAAGCTCCTATAATTCACCCCTCCACTTT.

This chain joins TRBV30 and TRBJ1-2; 7 bases are a match to TRBD1. This CDR3 spans 13 amino acids. After removal of 4 bases from V and 4 bases from J, the junction contained 6 bases not matched to a gene. Germline V gene sequence: CDR1 GTSNPN, CDR2 SVGIG (reference sequence). CDR3 amino acids: CAWITGEFYGYTF. The CDR3 region has the DNA TGTGCCTGGATCACAGGGGAATTCTATGGCTACACCTTC.

The chain has TRBV19 and TRBJ1-5; D is undetermined. Trimming pared 1 base from V and 5 bases from J, leaving 6 bases between. CDR3 length: 13 residues. Germline V CDR1 and CDR2: LNHDA, SQIVND (reference sequence). The CDR3 nucleotides are TGTGCCAGTAGTATAGCCAGCGATCAGCCCCAGCATTTT. The encoded protein is CASSIASDQPQHF.

This chain links TRBV29-1 with TRBJ2-5; TRBD2 aligns across 8 bases. The tail of the sequence fits TRBJ2-7 better, so the J call may be wrong. This CDR3 spans 14 amino acids. Germline assignment: CDR1 SQVTM and CDR2 ANQGSEA. The CDR3 DNA reads TGCAGCGTCCTCATAGCGGGAAGTGGGTACGAGCAGTACTTC. This encodes CSVLIAGSGYEQYF.

This clone has more than one count but fewer than ten. The chain is built from TRBV9 and TRBJ2-3, with 11 bases matching TRBD2. Germline V CDR1 and CDR2: SGDLS, YYNGEE. The CDR3 has 17 residues. Losses at the gene ends were 4 bases for V and 4 bases for J; bases not matched to a gene: 11. Here the CDR3 DNA reads TGTGCCAGCAGCCCAAGACGTAGCGGGGGGGCCCCAGATACGCAGTATTTT. Its protein is CASSPRRSGGAPDTQYF. Complete variable domain (other parts from reference TRBV9 and TRBJ2-3): DSGVTQTPKHLITATGQRVTLRCSPRSGDLSVYWYQQSLDQGLQFLIQYYNGEERAKGNILERFSAQQFPDLHSELNLSSLELGDSALYFCASSPRRSGGAPDTQYFGPGTRLTVL.

The rearrangement uses TRBV6-1 and TRBJ1-6, with 9 bases aligning to TRBD1. The ends lost 6 bases at V and 8 bases at J; junction bases unmatched: 8. The CDR3 contains 15 residues. Per germline, CDR1 MNHNS and CDR2 SASEGT. Here the CDR3 reads CASRPPGQGDSPLHF. Here the CDR3 DNA reads TGTGCCAGCAGGCCCCCGGGACAGGGAGATTCACCCCTCCACTTT.

This rearrangement joins TRBV18 to TRBJ2-5; 11 nucleotides match TRBD2. After removal of 3 bases from V and 4 bases from J, the junction contained 4 bases not matched to a gene. This CDR3 is built from 15 residues. Germline-derived CDR1 and CDR2 are KGHSH and LQKENI. CDR3 DNA sequence: TGTGCCAGCTCACCGACTAGCGGGAACGGAGAGACCCAGTACTTC. It specifies CASSPTSGNGETQYF.

V and J are TRBV29-1 and TRBJ2-1, with D possibly matching TRBD1 (5 bases). CDR1 is SQVTM and CDR2 is ANQGSEA in the germline V gene. The CDR3 is 14 residues long. V dropped 8 bases and J dropped 4 bases, with 18 bases sitting between them. CDR3 protein: CSTPMSGRYNEQFF. The CDR3 region has the DNA TGCAGCACCCCAATGTCAGGGCGGTACAATGAGCAGTTCTTC.

The V call is TRBV7-9, the J call TRBJ2-7; 9 bases are shared with TRBD2. V gave up 2 bases and J gave up 2 bases; unmatched junction bases: 4. The CDR3 is 15 amino acids. The germline V gene encodes CDR1 SEHNR and CDR2 FQNEAQ (reference sequence). The chain's CDR3 is CASSLNPSGTYEQYF. CDR3 coding DNA: TGTGCCAGCAGCTTAAACCCTAGCGGGACCTACGAGCAGTACTTC.

V gene TRBV19 combines with J gene TRBJ2-2; D possibly corresponds to TRBD2 (6 bases). CDR3 size: 15 residues. Germline CDR1 LNHDA, CDR2 SQIVND (reference sequence). The V end was cut by 6 bases, the J end by 2 bases, with 13 bases between. The CDR3 DNA reads TGTGCCAGTAGGGAGGGGACCTTAAACACCGGGGAGCTGTTTTTT. As protein: CASREGTLNTGELFF.

The chain employs TRBV9 and TRBJ2-1; D is uncertain. This CDR3 is built from 15 residues. Germline V gives CDR1 SGDLS, CDR2 YYNGEE. Between the trimmed V and J ends, which lost 0 bases and 0 bases, there was a span of 7 bases. The CDR3 here is CASSVELSSYNEQFF. The CDR3, as DNA: TGTGCCAGCAGCGTAGAGTTGAGCTCCTACAATGAGCAGTTCTTC.

The chain uses TRBV5-6 and TRBJ2-7; D ambiguous. Germline CDR1 reads SGHDT; CDR2 reads YYEEEE. This CDR3 spans 13 amino acids. V lost 0 bases to trimming and J lost 4 bases, with 8 bases between them. CDR3 coding DNA: TGTGCCAGCAGCTTGGGCAGAAAATACGAGCAGTACTTC. The encoded protein is CASSLGRKYEQYF.

This chain joins TRBV19 and TRBJ1-2; 7 bases are shared with TRBD1. V lost 0 bases and J lost 8; bases outside the gene matches: 9. The CDR3 consists of 15 residues. Germline V lookup: CDR1 LNHDA, CDR2 SQIVND (reference sequence). The CDR3 loop is CASSIDLDRVGGYTF. The CDR3 DNA sequence: TGTGCCAGTAGTATAGACCTCGACAGGGTCGGCGGCTACACCTTC.